The entry below describes one T cell receptor (beta chain). There is no known antigen for this receptor. Per-nucleotide qualities are absent, and no much larger clonotype sits a single base away. This sample stems from a study of blood T cell repertoires in COVID-19 (TCRdb year 2020). Study-level background: The collaborator samples originated in the United States, Italy and Spain and spanned the acute and convalescent phases of COVID-19. The material from the prospective study consisted of cDNA or gDNA derived from T cells, B-cell-depleted T cells, or PBMCs. The dataset comprised deeply sampled blood TCRbeta repertoires from subjects exposed to, actively infected with, or recovered from COVID-19. The repertoires were released in a freely available public database intended as a resource for research on the immune response to SARS-CoV-2. The samples were drawn from the first 160 participants of the ongoing ImmuneRACE study and from some 1,300 subjects provided by 6 global collaborators. The sample metadata nearly always contained a de-identified subject ID, COVID-19 status, age in years and sex. HLA class I and class II types, where available, came from metadata supplied by the sample provider rather than from assay-based typing.

TCRbeta CDR3 regions were amplified from genomic DNA by means of the immunoSEQ Assay, a bias-controlled multiplex PCR. Per the original workflow: Within the assay, amplification of reference gene primers was used to estimate how many nucleated cells each sample contained. To quantify the absolute abundance of each unique TCRbeta CDR3 rearrangement, sequence reads were collapsed and filtered. For each sample, productive Simpson clonality was calculated as the square root of Simpson's diversity index across productive rearrangements. The clones in this table, taken by TCRdb from immuneACCESS, are in-frame only. Not every clone is retained; where verified, under half of the shortfall comes from an unresolved V gene, and the cause of the rest is unknown. Clone size and the V and J calls come from that table; the DNA yielded D and trimming. Across this sample there are approximately 180,000 clones, with 88% seen only once. The ten largest clones represent approximately 4% of the sample.

The CDR3 contains 16 residues, cysteine and phenylalanine counted. Only the CDR3 portion is preserved as DNA: 48 bases, with reading frame beginning at the first base. V trim: 4 bases; J trim: 4 bases; unmatched bases: 12. Looking up the germline V gene yields CDR1 SGHRS and CDR2 YFSETQ. Each collaborating institution followed its own protocols to collect whole blood in K2EDTA tubes. For TCRbeta analysis, collaborator samples were shipped as frozen whole blood, as isolated PBMCs, or as DNA extracted from either sample type. The paper as a whole reports these results and caveats: The amount of clinical and demographic metadata varied by source and participant and was provided uncurated.

Rearrangement joined TRBV5-1 to TRBJ1-2; the central 8 bases match TRBD1. This receptor was identified in a human donor in a cohort sampled during active COVID-19. The sequenced sample was peripheral blood. Here the CDR3 is given as CASSPQGAQQSYGYTF. The sequence in DNA is TGCGCCAGCAGCCCGCAGGGGGCCCAACAATCCTATGGCTACACCTTC.